This is a list of T cell receptor beta chains from one sample in a study of blood T cell repertoires in COVID-19. The table came from immunoSEQ multiplex PCR; TCRdb's copy has only in-frame clones and leaves some out. The repertoire has 250,000 or so clones, under 90% of them found once; the top ten carry roughly 1.7%. Material: PBMCs or T cells enriched from blood (not recorded which). The origin of the receptors is a man aged 35 to 55 who had recovered from COVID-19. Each CDR3 is given with its conserved first and last residue. Fields, in order: CDR3 protein, V gene, J gene, CDR3 length.

CASSLAPYNEQFF	TRBV5-4	TRBJ2-1	13
CASSSRNNEQFF	TRBV27	TRBJ2-1	12
CASSSSPGQGRYEQYF	TRBV7-8	TRBJ2-7	16
CASSLDRGNQPQHF	TRBV2	TRBJ1-5	14
CASSEVQGNTGELFF	TRBV2	TRBJ2-2	15
CASSPGTVTYHYGYTF	TRBV9	TRBJ1-2	16
CASSRSRDTQYF	TRBV6-5	TRBJ2-3	12
CASSYRGGLTDTQYF	TRBV7-9	TRBJ2-3	15
CASSLTRDNNSPLHF	TRBV7-8	TRBJ1-6	15
CASRRGVDSPLHF	TRBV6-5	TRBJ1-6	13
CASSLSSGEGYTF	TRBV5-1	TRBJ1-2	13
CASSYLDSGQETQYF	TRBV6-5	TRBJ2-5	15
CASSMGGNTEAFF	TRBV19	TRBJ1-1	13
CASSLGGRAENSPLHF	TRBV5-4	TRBJ1-6	16
CASGLVLPWFQETQYF	TRBV12-5	TRBJ2-5	16
CASSLRTSGSGTGELFF	TRBV9	TRBJ2-2	17
CASALGQGRTPLHF	TRBV4-1	TRBJ1-6	14
CASSGTGASGYTF	TRBV2	TRBJ1-2	13
CASSVGSSGNTIYF	TRBV9	TRBJ1-3	14
CASSAGQEKGNTEAFF	TRBV7-2	TRBJ1-1	16
CASSARGLASNEQFF	TRBV9	TRBJ2-1	15
CASSSQTGSYEQYF	TRBV19	TRBJ2-7	14
CASSSGQRITTNTGELFF	TRBV6-9	TRBJ2-2	18
CASRDGDRELFF	TRBV5-1	TRBJ2-2	12